Below, 21 T cell receptor beta chains from the same sample are listed, as sequenced in a study of T cells after posttransplantation cyclophosphamide. The repertoire was sequenced with immunoSEQ multiplex PCR; TCRdb's copy has only in-frame clones and lacks some. The repertoire consists of roughly 6,200 clones, none detected only once. Busulfan-fludarabine conditioning, marrow transplant, and cyclophosphamide on days +3 and +4 were administered. This specimen was PBMCs, taken after an allogeneic stem cell transplant with post-transplant cyclophosphamide. The source of these receptors is a male patient between 25 and 39 years old who received an allogeneic stem cell transplant from an unrelated donor, was CMV-positive, and had acute and chronic GVHD. The graft donor may account for some of the T cells.

This clone has ten or more counts. The chain employs TRBV9 and TRBJ1-3; 8 bases agree with TRBD1. CDR1 SGDLS and CDR2 YYNGEE come from the germline V gene. The CDR3 runs to 14 residues. V shed 3 bases, J shed 8 bases, and the junction held 7 bases outside the gene matches. CDR3 residues: CASSARGRGDTIYF. The DNA for the CDR3 is TGTGCCAGCAGCGCCAGGGGGCGCGGGGACACCATATATTTT.

This clone was picked up many times. The J gene is TRBJ2-7, the V gene TRBV5-1, with a possible D match to TRBD2 (6 bases). Looked up from germline, CDR1 is SGHRS and CDR2 is YFSETQ. Trimming cost V 2 bases and J 2 bases, with 23 bases left between them. This CDR3 contains 18 residues. Here the CDR3 DNA reads TGCGCCAGCAGCTTTGATAGCCCCGGGAGTTCGGGGGCCTACGAGCAGTACTTC. Protein sequence: CASSFDSPGSSGAYEQYF.

This clone occurred many times. The CDR3: CASSAAVGGIDTGELFF. The DNA of the CDR3 is TGTGCCAGCAGCGCCGCTGTGGGAGGGATCGACACCGGGGAGCTGTTTTTT. The chain recombines TRBV9 with TRBJ2-2; TRBD2 aligns across 7 bases. In germline, CDR1 is SGDLS, CDR2 YYNGEE. The CDR3 is 17 residues long. V was pared by 3 bases and J by 3 bases, with 11 bases of the junction left unmatched.

The sample holds many counts of this clone. The V gene is TRBV18, the J gene TRBJ1-2; a possible D gene is TRBD1 (5 bases). CDR1 is KGHSH, CDR2 LQKENI, per germline. Trimming took off 4 bases at V and 5 bases at J, with 17 bases between the two ends. The CDR3 covers 15 residues. DNA for the CDR3: TGTGCCAGCTCACTAGACAGTAGGAACCAATATGGCTACACCTTC. It is translated as CASSLDSRNQYGYTF.

In its sample, this clone was seen many times. The chain is built from TRBV7-8 and TRBJ2-2; perhaps TRBD2 as D (5 bases). The CDR3 extends over 15 amino acids. V gave up 1 base and J gave up 4 bases, with 10 bases separating them. Germline V CDR1 and CDR2: SGHVS, FQNEAQ. The CDR3 coding sequence is TGTGCCAGCAGCTTAGTCTCGGGGAGCACCGGGGAGCTGTTTTTT. Translation: CASSLVSGSTGELFF.

This clone was observed at least ten times. V gene TRBV25-1 combines with J gene TRBJ2-5; the D gene is possibly TRBD1 (5 bases). Deletions cut 7 bases from V and 5 bases from J, with 11 bases between. The length of the CDR3 is 12 residues. Germline loops: CDR1 MGHDK, CDR2 SYGVNS. CDR3 residues: CASKGPEETQYF. The CDR3, as DNA: TGTGCCAGCAAGGGGCCCGAGGAGACCCAGTACTTC. Complete variable domain (other parts from reference TRBV25-1 and TRBJ2-5): EADIYQTPRYLVIGTGKKITLECSQTMGHDKMYWYQQDPGMELHLIHYSYGVNSTEKGDLSSESTVSRIRTEHFPLTLESARPSHTSQYLCASKGPEETQYFGPGTRLLVL.

At least ten counts were recorded for this clone. This chain's CDR3 is CASSQGGGETQYF. CDR3 sequence (DNA): TGTGCCAGCAGCCAAGGGGGCGGTGAGACCCAGTACTTC. The chain couples TRBV7-2 to TRBJ2-5; 7 bases align to TRBD1. V trimming: 5 bases; J trimming: 5 bases; junction bases outside the gene matches: 5. Per germline, CDR1 SGHTA and CDR2 FQGNSA. This CDR3 is 13 amino acids long.

Within the sample, this clone is medium-sized. The chain has TRBV10-3 and TRBJ2-2; D remains ambiguous. Germline V gives CDR1 ENHRY, CDR2 SYGVKD. V was trimmed by 2 bases and J by 2 bases, leaving 15 bases between them. The CDR3 length is 17 residues. CDR3 in amino acids: CAISEPRDFLNTGELFF. CDR3 DNA: TGTGCCATCAGTGAGCCTCGCGACTTCCTTAACACCGGGGAGCTGTTTTTT.

This clone showed up just a few times. This rearrangement joins TRBV7-2 to TRBJ1-2; D gene uncertain. There are 17 residues in the CDR3. V lost 7 bases to trimming and J lost 0 bases, with 21 bases between them. The germline gives CDR1 SGHTA, CDR2 FQGNSA. The CDR3 loop is CASTPFSGIQANYGYTF. In DNA form, the CDR3 reads TGTGCCAGCACTCCCTTCAGCGGGATCCAAGCTAACTATGGCTACACCTTC.

The chain employs TRBV2 and TRBJ2-5; 7 nucleotides line up with TRBD1. The CDR3 length is 15 residues. Germline assignment: CDR1 SNHLY and CDR2 FYNNEI. The V segment lost 6 bases and the J segment 0 bases; nucleotides outside the gene matches: 7. Here the CDR3 DNA reads TGTGCCAGCAGCGGGGACAGTTCTTACCAAGAGACCCAGTACTTC. Protein product: CASSGDSSYQETQYF.

This clone has just a few counts. V is TRBV5-1 and J is TRBJ2-5; D not certain. Trimming removed 0 bases at V and 0 bases at J, with 6 bases between. CDR1 and CDR2 (germline): SGHRS, YFSETQ. The CDR3 contains 14 residues. Written as DNA, the CDR3 is TGCGCCAGCAGCTTGGGAGGTTACCAAGAGACCCAGTACTTC. Encoded protein: CASSLGGYQETQYF. The full variable domain, rest sourced from reference TRBV5-1 and TRBJ2-5, is KAGVTQTPRYLIKTRGQQVTLSCSPISGHRSVSWYQQTPGQGLQFLFEYFSETQRNKGNFPGRFSGRQFSNSRSEMNVSTLELGDSALYLCASSLGGYQETQYFGPGTRLLVL.

This clone was recorded at least ten times. This chain uses TRBV28 with TRBJ2-7; no firm D call. The V gene lost 5 bases and the J gene lost 3 bases, with 2 bases spanning the gap. Germline CDR1 MDHEN, CDR2 SYDVKM. This CDR3 contains 10 residues. The chain's CDR3 is CASSRYEQYF. In nucleotides, the CDR3 is TGTGCCAGCAGTCGCTACGAGCAGTACTTC.

This clone has a count of ten or more. The CDR3 loop reads CSVESQPFQETQYF. CDR3 sequence (DNA): TGCAGCGTTGAATCACAGCCCTTCCAAGAGACCCAGTACTTC. The gene calls are TRBV29-1 and TRBJ2-5; no firm D call. Deletions cut 2 bases from V and 1 base from J, with 11 bases between. Germline-derived CDR1 and CDR2 are SQVTM and ANQGSEA. The CDR3 totals 14 residues.

This clone occurred many times. The chain recombines TRBV5-6 with TRBJ2-5; 8 bases fit TRBD1. V lost 2 bases and J lost 5; bases outside the gene matches: 5. Germline V gene lookup returns CDR1 SGHDT and CDR2 YYEEEE. The CDR3 loop spans 14 amino acids. This CDR3 is CASSFQGAGETQYF. The CDR3 nucleotides read TGTGCCAGCAGCTTCCAGGGGGCGGGGGAGACCCAGTACTTC.

In this sample, this clone is medium-sized. V and J are TRBV6-5 and TRBJ2-1, with D hard to call. Trimming stripped 8 bases from V and 7 bases from J, with 12 bases between. The CDR3 loop spans 12 amino acids. Germline V gene lookup returns CDR1 MNHEY and CDR2 SVGAGI. CDR3 protein: CASGPPGNEQFF. CDR3 in DNA: TGTGCCAGCGGTCCCCCCGGGAATGAGCAGTTCTTC.

The sample holds many counts of this clone. The genes are TRBV11-1 and TRBJ1-1, with D possibly being TRBD1 (5 bases). Trimming left V 2 bases short and J 0 bases short, with 10 bases between. The V gene's germline CDR1 is SGHAT and CDR2 FQDESV (reference sequence). The CDR3 sequence is 15 residues long. As DNA, the CDR3 is TGTGCCAGCAGCTTATGGGGGGGGATGAACACTGAAGCTTTCTTT. This gives the protein CASSLWGGMNTEAFF.

In this sample, this clone turned up many times. The J gene is TRBJ2-6, the V gene TRBV27; TRBD1 aligns across 7 bases. Germline values: CDR1 MNHEY, CDR2 SMNVEV (reference sequence). The CDR3 is 17 amino acids. Unmatched junction bases numbered 3, after V lost 1 base and J lost 0 bases. The CDR3 DNA reads as TGTGCCAGCAGTTTATATTGGGACAGCTCTGGGGCCAACGTCCTGACTTTC. It translates to CASSLYWDSSGANVLTF.

This clone was detected only a few times. This chain connects TRBV27 to TRBJ2-7, with 7 bases that match TRBD1. Germline V gene lookup returns CDR1 MNHEY and CDR2 SMNVEV (reference sequence). The V gene end was trimmed by 3 bases and the J gene end by 2 bases; junction bases not matched to a gene: 4. CDR3 size: 14 residues. The CDR3 reads CASSFIGTAYEQYF. DNA of the CDR3: TGTGCCAGCAGTTTTATAGGGACAGCCTACGAGCAGTACTTC.

Relative to its sample, this clone is medium-sized. V and J are TRBV6-5 and TRBJ2-1; 14 bases line up with TRBD2. This CDR3 is built from 16 residues. Germline V CDR1 and CDR2: MNHEY, SVGAGI. V trimming: 4 bases; J trimming: 9 bases; junction bases outside the gene matches: 8. The CDR3 DNA follows: TGTGCCAGCAGTTCACCGACTAGCGGGAGGGCCCTTGAGCAGTTCTTC. Its protein is CASSSPTSGRALEQFF.

This clone showed up many times. The V and J genes are TRBV10-3 and TRBJ1-5; 8 bases line up with TRBD1. This CDR3 comprises 18 residues. The germline gives CDR1 ENHRY, CDR2 SYGVKD. The V and J ends lost 3 bases and 1 base, in that order; junction bases with no gene match: 11. The CDR3 nucleotides are TGTGCCATCAGTGATTCGACAGGGGCGACGAGGAGCAATCAGCCCCAGCATTTT. This codes for CAISDSTGATRSNQPQHF.

This clone was seen ten or more times. The V call is TRBV7-2, the J call TRBJ2-7; 7 nucleotides align to TRBD2. J gave up 5 bases and V 6 bases, and 13 bases lay outside the gene matches. The CDR3 runs 15 residues. Per germline, CDR1 SGHTA and CDR2 FQGNSA. CDR3 amino acids: CASRPGGGTINEQYF. The CDR3 nucleotides are TGTGCCAGCAGGCCTGGGGGGGGTACGATCAACGAGCAGTACTTC. The full variable domain, its missing parts supplied by reference TRBV7-2 and TRBJ2-7, is GAGVSQSPSNKVTEKGKDVELRCDPISGHTALYWYRQSLGQGLEFLIYFQGNSAPDKSGLPSDRFSAERTGGSVSTLTIQRTQQEDSAVYLCASRPGGGTINEQYFGPGTRLTVT.